This T cell receptor beta chain was recovered during a study of control samples from healthy donors and cancer patients. This table comes from immunoSEQ multiplex PCR, and its TCRdb copy is limited to in-frame clones, with some not included. The top ten hold around 6.2% of the sample, which has some 150,000 clones, about 94% seen once. Deletions cut 4 bases from V and 6 bases from J, with 17 bases between. Germline lookup yields CDR1 SGHKS and CDR2 YYEKEE (reference sequence). The CDR3 is 15 residues long. This sequence originates from a man in his forties in good health. V and J are TRBV5-5 and TRBJ1-5, with D maybe TRBD1 (5 bases). Material for sequencing was blood. The CDR3 spells CASSGEAGLPQPQHF. DNA of the CDR3: TGTGCCAGCAGCGGGGAGGCAGGGCTACCTCAGCCCCAGCATTTT.